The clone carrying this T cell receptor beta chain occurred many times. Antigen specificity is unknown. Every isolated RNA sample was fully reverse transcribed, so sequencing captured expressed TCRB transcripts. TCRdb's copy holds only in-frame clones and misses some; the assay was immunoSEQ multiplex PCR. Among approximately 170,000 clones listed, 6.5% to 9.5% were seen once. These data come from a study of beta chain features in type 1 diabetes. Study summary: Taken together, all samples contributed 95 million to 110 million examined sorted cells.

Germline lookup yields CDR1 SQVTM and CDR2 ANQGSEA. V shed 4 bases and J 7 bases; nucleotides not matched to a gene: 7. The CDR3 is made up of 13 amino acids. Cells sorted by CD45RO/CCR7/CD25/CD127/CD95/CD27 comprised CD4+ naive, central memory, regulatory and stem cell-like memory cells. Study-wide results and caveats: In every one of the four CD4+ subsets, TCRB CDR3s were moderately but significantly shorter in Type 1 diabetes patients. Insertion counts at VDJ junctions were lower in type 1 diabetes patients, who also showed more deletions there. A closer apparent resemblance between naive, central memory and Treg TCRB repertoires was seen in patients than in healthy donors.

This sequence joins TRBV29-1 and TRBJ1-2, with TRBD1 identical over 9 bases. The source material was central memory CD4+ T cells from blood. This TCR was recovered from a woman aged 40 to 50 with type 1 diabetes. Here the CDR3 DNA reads TGCAGCGTTGTTCCGGGACAGGGCTCTGGCTACACCTTC. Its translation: CSVVPGQGSGYTF.